Listed here are 18 T cell receptor beta chains from one sample, sequenced in a study of blood T cell repertoires in COVID-19. Only in-frame clones appear in the TCRdb table, and some are missing; sequencing was by immunoSEQ multiplex PCR. This sample carries roughly 200,000 clones, 87% of them seen once, and the ten largest clones take 0.7% to 0.9%. The specimen sequenced was peripheral blood. Source of these receptors: a woman aged 18-29 years who had recovered from COVID-19.

The chain joins TRBV19 to TRBJ1-1; a possible D gene is TRBD1 (5 bases). This CDR3 comprises 14 residues. Between the trimmed V and J ends, which lost 6 bases and 4 bases, there was a span of 15 bases. Germline V gene sequence: CDR1 LNHDA, CDR2 SQIVND (reference sequence). This chain's CDR3 is CASRVGSGGTEAFF. Written as DNA, the CDR3 is TGTGCCAGTAGGGTAGGGTCGGGGGGCACTGAAGCTTTCTTT. Together with reference TRBV19 and TRBJ1-1, the CDR3 gives the full variable domain: DGGITQSPKYLFRKEGQNVTLSCEQNLNHDAMYWYRQDPGQGLRLIYYSQIVNDFQKGDIAEGYSVSREKKESFPLTVTSAQKNPTAFYLCASRVGSGGTEAFFGQGTRLTVV.

The chain joins TRBV19 to TRBJ1-5; TRBD1 matches 11 bases. The CDR3 consists of 14 residues. Germline values: CDR1 LNHDA, CDR2 SQIVND (reference sequence). V was clipped by 4 bases and J by 8 bases; unmatched bases: 4. In nucleotides, the CDR3 is TGTGCCAGTAGTACAACGGGACAGGGGGAGCCCCAGCATTTT. Its translation: CASSTTGQGEPQHF.

V and J are TRBV7-4 and TRBJ2-5; 9 positions match TRBD1. The CDR3 runs to 14 residues. Germline assignment: CDR1 SGHVT and CDR2 SQSDAQ. Losses at the gene ends were 5 bases for V and 1 base for J; bases not matched to a gene: 2. CDR3: CASSRDRVQETQYF. The CDR3 coding sequence is TGTGCCAGCAGCCGGGACAGGGTCCAAGAGACCCAGTACTTC.

The chain uses TRBV2 and TRBJ1-5, with D possibly being TRBD1 (6 bases). Germline V lookup: CDR1 SNHLY, CDR2 FYNNEI. The CDR3 is 14 amino acids. Trimming removed 6 bases at V and 3 bases at J, with 12 bases between. CDR3 coding DNA: TGTGCCAGCAGGGTGGGGGGGGCCAATCAGCCCCAGCATTTT. Protein product: CASRVGGANQPQHF. The full variable domain, completed using reference TRBV2 and TRBJ1-5, is EPEVTQTPSHQVTQMGQEVILRCVPISNHLYFYWYRQILGQKVEFLVSFYNNEISEKSEIFDDQFSVERPDGSNFTLKIRSTKLEDSAMYFCASRVGGANQPQHFGDGTRLSIL.

The gene calls are TRBV7-2 and TRBJ1-5, with a possible D match to TRBD1 (5 bases). Per the germline V gene, CDR1 is SGHTA and CDR2 is FQGNSA. V lost 5 bases to trimming and J lost 9 bases, with 17 bases between them. This CDR3 has 14 amino acids. The CDR3 sequence is CASSLTAVGGPQHF. CDR3 coding DNA: TGTGCCAGCAGCCTGACAGCGGTGGGAGGGCCCCAGCATTTT.

V and J are TRBV7-2 and TRBJ2-1, with 8 nucleotides matching TRBD2. Germline CDR1 SGHTA, CDR2 FQGNSA. The CDR3 extends over 16 amino acids. Trimming removed 2 bases from V and 4 bases from J; junction bases left unmatched: 7. This CDR3 is CASSLSSGGGYNEQFF. CDR3 sequence (DNA): TGTGCCAGCAGCTTATCCAGCGGGGGAGGTTACAATGAGCAGTTCTTC.

The chain couples TRBV2 to TRBJ1-2, with D maybe TRBD1 (5 bases). This CDR3 comprises 13 residues. The germline V and J ends were trimmed by 7 bases and 8 bases, with 17 bases remaining between them. CDR1 is SNHLY, CDR2 FYNNEI, per germline. For the CDR3, the DNA is TGTGCCAGCATCTCAGGGATGGGCCAGGGCTACACCTTC. The encoded protein is CASISGMGQGYTF.

The chain combines TRBV7-3 with TRBJ2-2; D is ambiguous. This CDR3 has 14 residues. V lost 1 base, J lost 6 bases, and 9 bases lay in between. Germline V CDR1 and CDR2: SGHTA, FQGTGA. The CDR3 here is CASSLSEAPGELFF. In nucleotides, the CDR3 is TGTGCCAGCAGCTTAAGTGAGGCCCCCGGGGAGCTGTTTTTT.

This clone appeared a few times. V and J are TRBV6-6 and TRBJ1-2; 7 bases align to TRBD1. The germline V gene encodes CDR1 MNHNY and CDR2 SVGAGI (reference sequence). This CDR3 is 12 amino acids long. J gave up 7 bases and V 6 bases, and 5 bases lay outside the gene matches. For the CDR3, the DNA is TGTGCCAGCAGCACCACAGGGGTTGGCTACACCTTC. It specifies CASSTTGVGYTF.

J is TRBJ1-1 and V is TRBV7-3; 8 bases match TRBD1. The CDR3 length is 14 residues. Germline trimming cut 6 bases from V and 4 bases from J; bases unmatched to any gene: 7. Per the germline V gene, CDR1 is SGHTA and CDR2 is FQGTGA. This chain's CDR3 is CASSNTGGSTEAFF. CDR3 DNA sequence: TGTGCCAGCAGTAATACAGGGGGGAGCACTGAAGCTTTCTTT.

This clone was seen only once. The chain joins TRBV4-3 to TRBJ2-7, with 7 nucleotides matching TRBD2. The V gene's germline CDR1 is LGHNA and CDR2 YSLEER. The CDR3 loop spans 14 amino acids. Unmatched junction bases numbered 6, after V lost 1 base and J lost 6 bases. The DNA of the CDR3 is TGCGCCAGCAGCCAAGGAGCTAGGGAGGGCGAGCAGTACTTC. Amino acid sequence: CASSQGAREGEQYF.

The chain recombines TRBV11-3 with TRBJ2-3; D ambiguous. V lost 3 bases and J 0 bases, leaving 7 bases between the germline ends. Germline lookup yields CDR1 SGHNT and CDR2 YENEEA. The CDR3 covers 14 residues. CDR3 in amino acids: CASSFGGSTDTQYF. DNA for the CDR3: TGTGCCAGCAGCTTTGGCGGTAGCACAGATACGCAGTATTTT. The full variable domain, rest sourced from reference TRBV11-3 and TRBJ2-3, is EAGVVQSPRYKIIEKKQPVAFWCNPISGHNTLYWYLQNLGQGPELLIRYENEEAVDDSQLPKDRFSAERLKGVDSTLKIQPAELGDSAVYLCASSFGGSTDTQYFGPGTRLTVL.

This clone was seen only a few times. The chain carries TRBV25-1 and TRBJ2-7; 8 nucleotides match TRBD1. The V gene's germline CDR1 is MGHDK and CDR2 SYGVNS. Unmatched junction bases numbered 8, after V lost 3 bases and J lost 4 bases. CDR3 length: 15 amino acids. CDR3 residues: CASSDYRGRVYEQYF. For the CDR3, the DNA is TGTGCCAGCAGTGACTACAGGGGGAGAGTGTACGAGCAGTACTTC.

In the case of this clone: One end of the junction does not line up with germline, which may come from a read error. The chain couples TRBV3-1 (or the pseudogene TRBV3-2) to TRBJ1-1; D not certain. Germline CDR1 is LGHDT and CDR2 is YNNKEL (reference sequence). The CDR3 spans 11 residues. The CDR3 coding sequence is TGTGCCAGCGGCCAAGGCTCGCGGGCTTTCTTT. Translated, it gives CASGQGSRAFF.

This clone was seen a handful of times. The chain combines TRBV7-8 with TRBJ1-1; D call uncertain. CDR3 length: 14 amino acids. The V end was cut by 5 bases, the J end by 4 bases, with 14 bases between. Germline loops: CDR1 SGHVS, CDR2 FQNEAQ. The CDR3 sequence is CASSLKREGTEAFF. CDR3 coding DNA: TGTGCCAGCAGCCTGAAACGGGAGGGCACTGAAGCTTTCTTT.

The V gene is TRBV30, the J gene TRBJ1-5, with D possibly matching TRBD1 (5 bases). Trimming stripped 4 bases from V and 4 bases from J, with 14 bases between. The CDR3 contains 14 residues. Germline loops: CDR1 GTSNPN, CDR2 SVGIG (reference sequence). CDR3: CAWNLGRGNQPQHF. For the CDR3, the DNA is TGTGCCTGGAATTTAGGTAGGGGAAATCAGCCCCAGCATTTT.

J is TRBJ1-2 and V is TRBV29-1; D uncertain. In germline, CDR1 is SQVTM, CDR2 ANQGSEA. V was trimmed by 4 bases and J by 2 bases, leaving 14 bases between them. This CDR3 has 14 amino acids. Written as DNA, the CDR3 is TGCAGCGTTGTAGATACGGAGTCAAACTATGGCTACACCTTC. Protein product: CSVVDTESNYGYTF. The full variable domain, completed using reference TRBV29-1 and TRBJ1-2, is SAVISQKPSRDICQRGTSLTIQCQVDSQVTMMFWYRQQPGQSLTLIATANQGSEATYESGFVIDKFPISRPNLTFSTLTVSNMSPEDSSIYLCSVVDTESNYGYTFGSGTRLTVV.

A few counts support this clone. The V and J genes are TRBV20-1 and TRBJ2-3; 7 nucleotides line up with TRBD1. V dropped 3 bases and J dropped 3; count of bases not matched to a gene: 9. The germline V gene encodes CDR1 DFQATT and CDR2 SNEGSKA (reference sequence). The CDR3 runs 15 residues. The CDR3 spells CSASLRQGETDTQYF. In nucleotides, the CDR3 is TGCAGTGCTAGTCTTCGGCAGGGGGAGACAGATACGCAGTATTTT.